What follows are 32 T cell receptor beta chains derived from one specimen sequenced in a study of CD8 T cells in ankylosing spondylitis. TCRdb fed the 5' RACE reads into MiXCR, producing one record per CDR3 protein. The repertoire holds almost 250,000 distinct CDR3 sequences, with roughly 32% as singletons. Sequencing was done on a sample of blood, either unsorted or a sorted T cell fraction (not recorded which). These receptors all come from a male donor with ankylosing spondylitis or in good health (not recorded which).

CDR3 sequence reads: CASSGTTYEQYF. The CDR3 coding sequence is TGTGCCAGCAGTGGAACCACCTACGAGCAGTACTTC. The chain has TRBV12-3 or TRBV12-4 and TRBJ2-7, with D unresolved. The CDR3 is made up of 12 amino acids. V lost 5 bases, J lost 2 bases, and 7 bases lay in between.

The chain couples TRBV6-1 to TRBJ2-3; the D is unclear. Germline loops: CDR1 MNHNS, CDR2 SASEGT. The V end lost 7 bases, the J end lost 2 bases, and 7 bases lay between the germline ends. The CDR3 spans 12 residues. In DNA, the CDR3 is TGTGCCAGCACGGCCTTCACAGATACGCAGTATTTT. Amino acid sequence: CASTAFTDTQYF.

This clonotype is a singleton in its sample. The chain joins TRBV27 to TRBJ1-6, with TRBD1 identical over 7 bases. The CDR3 consists of 14 residues. Germline assignment: CDR1 MNHEY and CDR2 SMNVEV (reference sequence). Unmatched junction bases numbered 6, after V lost 4 bases and J lost 9 bases. The CDR3 loop reads CASSSQGVSSPLHF. In nucleotides, the CDR3 is TGTGCCAGCAGTTCCCAGGGGGTGAGTTCACCCCTCCACTTT.

This chain joins TRBV20-1 and TRBJ2-1; 12 nucleotides match TRBD1. The CDR3 consists of 15 residues. J lost 9 bases, V lost 8 bases, and 14 bases had no gene match. Germline V gene sequence: CDR1 DFQATT, CDR2 SNEGSKA (reference sequence). CDR3 in DNA: TGCAGTCCACTCCTACCGGGACAGGGGGCGCCTGAGCAGTTCTTC. This codes for CSPLLPGQGAPEQFF.

This clonotype appeared a single time. The CDR3 loop is CASSPYDGYNEQFF. For the CDR3, the DNA is TGTGCCAGCTCACCATACGACGGATACAATGAGCAGTTCTTC. The chain uses TRBV18 and TRBJ2-1; D unclear. This CDR3 region has 14 residues. CDR1 and CDR2 (germline): KGHSH, LQKENI. Trimming took off 2 bases at V and 4 bases at J, with 9 bases between the two ends.

The rearrangement links TRBV7-9 to TRBJ1-6, with no clear D. The CDR3 loop spans 13 amino acids. Germline CDR1 is SEHNR and CDR2 is FQNEAQ (reference sequence). The V end lost 1 base, the J end lost 10 bases, and 8 bases lay between the germline ends. The CDR3 nucleotides are TGTGCCAGCAGCTTAGTCTTGGGATCACCCCTCCACTTT. Amino acids: CASSLVLGSPLHF.

The chain couples TRBV3-1 to TRBJ2-3, with D perhaps TRBD2 (5 bases). The CDR3 is 15 residues long. Trimming removed 3 bases from V and 5 bases from J, with 15 bases in between. Per germline, CDR1 LGHDT and CDR2 YNNKEL (reference sequence). The CDR3, as DNA: TGTGCCAGCAGCCAGAGGGCAGGCCCCTTAGATACGCAGTATTTT. Its translation is CASSQRAGPLDTQYF.

This rearrangement joins TRBV9 to TRBJ2-5, with unresolved D. CDR1 is SGDLS, CDR2 YYNGEE, per germline. This CDR3 contains 14 residues. The V end lost 3 bases, the J end lost 2 bases, and 11 bases lay between the germline ends. Here the CDR3 DNA reads TGTGCCAGCAGCGCTAATAGTGCGCAAGAGACCCAGTACTTC. Its translation: CASSANSAQETQYF.

This clonotype was detected ten times or more. The chain uses TRBV20-1 and TRBJ2-7; TRBD1 matches 12 bases. The CDR3 has 13 residues. The germline gives CDR1 DFQATT, CDR2 SNEGSKA (reference sequence). Trimming cost V 5 bases and J 5 bases; bases outside gene matches: 4. The CDR3 sequence is CSAPGTGGHEQYF. Written as DNA, the CDR3 is TGCAGTGCTCCGGGGACAGGGGGCCACGAGCAGTACTTC.

This clonotype was counted at least ten times. The rearrangement links TRBV7-2 to TRBJ2-7; D remains ambiguous. Trimming took 4 bases from V and 1 from J, leaving 5 bases between them. CDR3 length: 12 residues. Per the germline V gene, CDR1 is SGHTA and CDR2 is FQGNSA. The CDR3 region has the DNA TGTGCCAGCAGCTCTTTGTCCTACGAGCAGTACTTC. This encodes CASSSLSYEQYF.

This clonotype was seen a handful of times. This rearrangement joins TRBV20-1 to TRBJ2-4, with D perhaps matching TRBD2 (6 bases). The CDR3 loop spans 14 amino acids. Trimming stripped 6 bases from V and 5 bases from J, with 17 bases between. Per germline, CDR1 DFQATT and CDR2 SNEGSKA (reference sequence). In DNA form, the CDR3 reads TGCAGTGCCTCTTCGTGGGGGGAAGAAAACATTCAGTACTTC. It is translated as CSASSWGEENIQYF.

The genes are TRBV20-1 and TRBJ1-1; no definite D call. Germline values: CDR1 DFQATT, CDR2 SNEGSKA (reference sequence). The CDR3 extends over 11 amino acids. V was pared by 6 bases and J by 7 bases, with 12 bases between. CDR3 nucleotide sequence: TGCAGTGCCGTACCGATGGGTGAAGCTTTCTTT. Translation: CSAVPMGEAFF.

In nucleotides, the CDR3 is TGCAGCGTTGTGTTCGAGGCCGGGGAGCTGTTTTTT. Its protein is CSVVFEAGELFF. The chain couples TRBV29-1 to TRBJ2-2; D is unresolved. V was shortened by 4 bases and J by 6 bases, with 9 bases between the two germline ends. Germline V gene data show CDR1 as SQVTM and CDR2 as ANQGSEA. The CDR3 contains 12 residues.

This clonotype appeared a few times. CDR3 loop: CASSLTRGDTIYF. DNA for the CDR3: TGTGCCAGCAGCTTAACCAGAGGGGACACCATATATTTT. The chain recombines TRBV7-7 with TRBJ1-3, with a possible D match to TRBD1 (5 bases). Trimming shortened V by 2 bases and J by 8 bases, and 10 bases separated the two germline ends. CDR3 length: 13 amino acids. Germline lookup yields CDR1 SSHAT and CDR2 FNYEAQ (reference sequence).

The J gene is TRBJ1-2, the V gene TRBV29-1; perhaps TRBD1 as D (5 bases). Trimming removed 7 bases from V and 2 bases from J, with 11 bases in between. Germline values: CDR1 SQVTM, CDR2 ANQGSEA. The CDR3 length is 12 residues. CDR3 DNA sequence: TGCAGCGCAACCAGGGAAAACTATGGCTACACCTTC. It translates to CSATRENYGYTF.

The rearrangement joins TRBV5-6 to TRBJ2-1; 7 nucleotides agree with TRBD1. Germline CDR1 SGHDT, CDR2 YYEEEE. V was clipped by 4 bases and J by 4 bases; unmatched bases: 11. This CDR3 contains 16 residues. Here the CDR3 DNA reads TGTGCCAGCAGCCCAATACCTACGGACAGGTACAATGAGCAGTTCTTC. This translates into CASSPIPTDRYNEQFF. Variable domain in full (rest from reference TRBV5-6 and TRBJ2-1): DAGVTQSPTHLIKTRGQQVTLRCSPKSGHDTVSWYQQALGQGPQFIFQYYEEEERQRGNFPDRFSGHQFPNYSSELNVNALLLGDSALYLCASSPIPTDRYNEQFFGPGTRLTVL.

The chain combines TRBV24-1 with TRBJ2-1; TRBD1 agrees at 8 bases. Trimming cost V 3 bases and J 0 bases; bases outside gene matches: 6. CDR3 length equals 17 residues. The germline gives CDR1 KGHDR, CDR2 SFDVKD. CDR3 sequence reads: CATSDTRTGSSYNEQFF. Written as DNA, the CDR3 is TGTGCCACCAGTGATACCCGGACAGGGAGCTCCTACAATGAGCAGTTCTTC.

This chain uses TRBV24-1 with TRBJ2-3, with a tentative D call TRBD1 (6 bases). The CDR3 covers 16 residues. Between the trimmed V and J ends, which lost 3 bases and 0 bases, there was a span of 12 bases. Germline V gene data show CDR1 as KGHDR and CDR2 as SFDVKD. The CDR3, as DNA: TGTGCCACCAGTGATCCCGGGACAACTAGCACAGATACGCAGTATTTT. Translating it yields CATSDPGTTSTDTQYF.

This chain links TRBV11-2 with TRBJ2-3, with 8 bases identical to TRBD2. The CDR3 runs 15 residues. Germline trimming cut 5 bases from V and 2 bases from J; bases unmatched to any gene: 6. In germline, CDR1 is SGHAT, CDR2 FQNNGV. CDR3 nucleotides: TGTGCCAGCAGCCACAGCGGGGGTTACACAGATACGCAGTATTTT. Its translation is CASSHSGGYTDTQYF.

The chain joins TRBV28 to TRBJ2-1, with 11 bases lining up with TRBD1. The CDR3 extends over 15 amino acids. Germline-derived CDR1 and CDR2 are MDHEN and SYDVKM. V gave up 7 bases and J gave up 4 bases; unmatched junction bases: 6. This chain's CDR3 is CASTIGTGGYNEQFF. Here the CDR3 DNA reads TGTGCCAGCACTATAGGGACAGGGGGTTACAATGAGCAGTTCTTC.

There are a few counts of this clonotype. The rearrangement uses TRBV15 and TRBJ2-1; 9 nucleotides align to TRBD2. Germline V gene data show CDR1 as LNHNV and CDR2 as YYDKDF (reference sequence). V was pared by 0 bases and J by 0 bases, with 9 bases of the junction left unmatched. The CDR3 spans 19 residues. The CDR3 coding sequence is TGTGCCACCAGCAGAGATCCGGCTAGCGGGGTCCCCTCCTACAATGAGCAGTTCTTC. Amino acids: CATSRDPASGVPSYNEQFF. Supplemented by reference TRBV15 and TRBJ2-1, the full variable domain reads DAMVIQNPRYQVTQFGKPVTLSCSQTLNHNVMYWYQQKSSQAPKLLFHYYDKDFNNEADTPDNFQSRRPNTSFCFLDIRSPGLGDTAMYLCATSRDPASGVPSYNEQFFGPGTRLTVL.

This chain connects TRBV11-1 to TRBJ2-6; 9 bases line up with TRBD1. The CDR3 spans 18 residues. With 4 bases clipped from V and 0 bases from J, the junction kept 7 bases outside the gene matches. Germline CDR1 and CDR2: SGHAT and FQDESV (reference sequence). The CDR3 DNA reads TGTGCCAGCAGCTCGCCCGGGACAGGGATCTCTGGGGCCAACGTCCTGACTTTC. It yields the protein CASSSPGTGISGANVLTF.

This clonotype was seen more than once but under ten times. The genes are TRBV15 and TRBJ1-5; D might be TRBD1 (5 bases). The germline V gene has CDR1 LNHNV and CDR2 YYDKDF (reference sequence). The CDR3 runs to 12 residues. V was shortened by 9 bases and J by 2 bases, with 8 bases between the two germline ends. In nucleotides, the CDR3 is TGTGCCACGACGGGGGGCAATCAGCCCCAGCATTTT. This gives the protein CATTGGNQPQHF.

This clonotype was observed a single time. This chain uses TRBV7-9 with TRBJ1-2, with TRBD1 matching 8 bases. CDR1 is SEHNR, CDR2 FQNEAQ, per germline (reference sequence). CDR3 size: 17 residues. V lost 5 bases and J lost 5; bases outside the gene matches: 16. The CDR3 DNA follows: TGTGCCAGCAGCCCCTTGGACAGGGCACTCTCAGGTTATGGCTACACCTTC. Its protein is CASSPLDRALSGYGYTF.

This chain joins TRBV20-1 and TRBJ1-6, with D possibly TRBD1 on 6 matching bases. Germline V CDR1 and CDR2: DFQATT, SNEGSKA (reference sequence). The length of the CDR3 is 13 residues. The V gene lost 5 bases and the J gene lost 6 bases, with 11 bases spanning the gap. This CDR3 reads CSAARGRNSPLHF. The CDR3 nucleotides are TGCAGTGCTGCGCGGGGGCGTAATTCACCCCTCCACTTT.

The chain joins TRBV9 to TRBJ2-7; 10 nucleotides align to TRBD1. CDR3 size: 15 residues. CDR1 and CDR2 from the germline V gene are SGDLS and YYNGEE. V shed 3 bases and J 1 base; nucleotides not matched to a gene: 4. CDR3 DNA: TGTGCCAGCAGCGCCCAGGACAGGGGGTCCTACGAGCAGTACTTC. Translating gives CASSAQDRGSYEQYF.

The chain uses TRBV28 and TRBJ1-3; perhaps TRBD1 as D (5 bases). In germline, CDR1 is MDHEN, CDR2 SYDVKM. The CDR3 totals 16 residues. V shed 5 bases and J shed 0 bases, with 14 bases lying between them. The CDR3 sequence is CASSPRQPRSGNTIYF. For the CDR3, the DNA is TGTGCCAGCAGTCCACGACAGCCCCGCTCTGGAAACACCATATATTTT.

This clonotype was detected only a few times. The chain links TRBV27 to TRBJ2-1, with D unresolved. The CDR3 has 12 residues. Germline V gene sequence: CDR1 MNHEY, CDR2 SMNVEV (reference sequence). The V and J ends lost 5 bases and 7 bases respectively, with 9 bases between them. The DNA for the CDR3 is TGTGCCAGCAGTCTCACAAAGAATGAGCAGTTCTTC. Protein sequence: CASSLTKNEQFF.

The V gene is TRBV18, the J gene TRBJ1-4; D gene uncertain. The germline V gene has CDR1 KGHSH and CDR2 LQKENI. The CDR3 length is 15 residues. V was cut by 0 bases and J by 3 bases, with 8 bases left in between. CDR3 bases: TGTGCCAGCTCACCACCGAATGTACCTAATGAAAAACTGTTTTTT. Protein sequence: CASSPPNVPNEKLFF.

The rearrangement uses TRBV10-1 and TRBJ2-3, with TRBD2 identical over 8 bases. The CDR3 spans 16 residues. V trimming: 3 bases; J trimming: 2 bases; junction bases outside the gene matches: 7. From germline, CDR1 is WNHNN and CDR2 SYGVQD (reference sequence). The CDR3 bases are TGCGCCAGCAGTGAATATGCGGGGGGCCCCACAGATACGCAGTATTTT. Translated: CASSEYAGGPTDTQYF.

This clonotype turned up a few times. J is TRBJ2-1 and V is TRBV12-3 or TRBV12-4, with D tentatively TRBD2 (6 bases). This CDR3 comprises 16 residues. V lost 2 bases and J 4 bases, leaving 15 bases between the germline ends. The CDR3 is CASSLTTGGAYNEQFF. CDR3 coding DNA: TGTGCCAGCAGTTTAACCACTGGCGGGGCGTACAATGAGCAGTTCTTC.

The sample holds a few counts of this clonotype. J is TRBJ1-2 and V is TRBV7-9, with D possibly TRBD1 on 6 matching bases. V was cut by 0 bases and J by 7 bases, with 15 bases left in between. Germline lookup yields CDR1 SEHNR and CDR2 FQNEAQ (reference sequence). The CDR3 covers 15 residues. The CDR3 DNA follows: TGTGCCAGCAGCTTAGCGCAGGGGCCTTCGGCTGGCTACACCTTC. It is translated as CASSLAQGPSAGYTF.